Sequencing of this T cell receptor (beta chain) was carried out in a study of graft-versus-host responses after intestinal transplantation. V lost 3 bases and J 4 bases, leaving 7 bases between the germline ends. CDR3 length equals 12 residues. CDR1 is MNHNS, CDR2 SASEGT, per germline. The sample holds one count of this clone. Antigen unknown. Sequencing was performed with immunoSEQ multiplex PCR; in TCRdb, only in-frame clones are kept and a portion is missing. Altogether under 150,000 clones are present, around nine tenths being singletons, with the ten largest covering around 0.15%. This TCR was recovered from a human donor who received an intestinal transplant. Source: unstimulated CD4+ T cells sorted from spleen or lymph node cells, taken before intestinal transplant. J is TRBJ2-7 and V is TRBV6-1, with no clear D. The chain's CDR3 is CASSDSGYEQYF. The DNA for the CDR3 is TGTGCCAGCAGTGACTCCGGGTACGAGCAGTACTTC.